A single T cell receptor beta chain is shown here with its context. Its antigen remains unidentified. The input lacks base qualities; no much larger clone sits a single base away. The data were taken from a study of siplizumab effects on memory and regulatory T cells (dated by TCRdb to the late 2010s). Describing the broader study: Across eight responder-stimulator pairs, mixed lymphocyte reactions were run in pairs, one with siplizumab at approximately 1 ug/mL and one without drug. The effect of the anti-CD2 antibody siplizumab on alloreactive T-cell subsets was examined in allogeneic mixed lymphocyte reactions constructed from human PBMCs. Overall study results and their limits: Because sequences below about 10^-5 frequency were poorly captured, only a minor fraction of alloreactive clones could be mapped to unstimulated subsets. Unstimulated naive T cells appeared more diverse than memory T cells, and naive cells seemed to contribute substantially to the alloresponse. Whether proliferating Tregs from siplizumab cultures actually had suppressive function was not functionally confirmed. Siplizumab significantly reduced the cumulative frequency of alloreactive sequences traceable to unstimulated CD4+ memory T cells. Among mappable alloreactive CD4+ clones, an average Treg-derived fraction of less than 70% was observed with siplizumab, compared with roughly 25% in control reactions. For roughly 75-97% of proliferating CD4+ or CD8+ clones, no naive or memory phenotype could be assigned.

Cells in the mixed lymphocyte reaction were cultured together at 37 degrees C for five to seven days. Responder PBMCs were labelled with CFSE and stimulator PBMCs were labelled with Violet Dye, after which the responder and stimulator PBMCs were mixed at a 1:1 ratio. TCRbeta CDR3 sequencing was performed on sorted unstimulated T cells and on proliferating T cells recovered from mixed lymphocyte reactions. Fresh whole blood from some eleven HLA-typed healthy donors was used to isolate PBMCs. After the mixed lymphocyte reaction, proliferating CFSE-low responder T cells were FACS-sorted for TCR sequencing. The library was obtained by the immunoSEQ multiplex PCR assay. The deep sequencing platform assayed around 95,000 TCR templates per sample. Genomic DNA extracted from sorted T cells was used for TCRbeta CDR3 sequencing. The original pipeline was this. The R programming language was used for the clonal analysis of the TCRbeta CDR3 data. Comparing unstimulated samples against CFSE-low samples taken after the reaction was how alloreactive CD4+ and CD8+ clones were defined. Regulatory or non-regulatory origin was assigned to alloreactive CD4+ clones by matching of sequences to sorted unstimulated Treg and non-Treg repertoires. The table comes from immuneACCESS by way of TCRdb, which keeps in-frame sequences with V and J called. Part of the clones is missing from these tables; in studies checked, under half for an unresolved V gene and the rest for unknown reasons. V, J and clone size reflect that table, while D and trimming were determined from the DNA. The sample records 15,000 to 25,000 clones, approximately 40% of which are singletons. The ten most abundant clones make up 5.5% to 7% of the sample.

The cysteine opens and the phenylalanine closes a CDR3 of 12 amino acids. Here the CDR3 DNA is all that survives: 36 bases in frame from base 1. At the junction V is shortened by 6 bases and J by 5 bases, with 10 bases in between. In the germline V gene (reference sequence), CDR1 corresponds to SEHNR and CDR2 to FQNEAQ. The sequence was collected from a human donor in good health; the cells came from an allogeneic mixed lymphocyte reaction. Some clones in this sample may be carry-over from other donors' samples. Sequenced sample: CFSE-low (dividing) CD4+ T cells sorted from an allogeneic mixed lymphocyte reaction. The chain is made from TRBV7-9 and TRBJ1-1, with no D gene named confidently. The sequence in DNA is TGTGCCAGCAGTTCGGTCCCTACTGAAGCTTTCTTT. The translation is CASSSVPTEAFF.